The T cell receptor (beta chain) under discussion was sequenced for a study of cytomegalovirus exposure and HLA in healthy donors (dated by TCRdb to 2016 to 2017). Broadly, across the study: An earlier analysis of approximately 600 of the donors reported approximately 300 Gb of sequence data and 117 million unique TCR beta sequences from around 200 million T cells. An early release covering some 640 HLA-typed donors comprised about 310 gigabases of sequencing data and approximately 80 million unique TCR sequences. Of the roughly 400 genotyped donors, about 80% fell in the genetic ancestry cluster associated with self-reported Caucasian donors. The study was designed to test whether signatures of past pathogen exposure could be identified by cataloging public T cell receptors. The study profiled the T cell repertoires of 500 to 800 subjects by immunosequencing and related them to cytomegalovirus serostatus. Along with the roughly 710-subject first cohort, a separate validation cohort of 120 different subjects was used. The study combined high-throughput TCR immunosequencing, statistical association of individual TCRs with disease status, and machine learning to predict cytomegalovirus infection status. A later analysis re-analyzed previously published TCR beta repertoires from hundreds of donors and added high-resolution HLA genotyping to study TCR occurrence patterns. The later analysis used no new phenotypic data to find candidate immune exposures, relying instead on TCR beta sequences and their occurrence across donors. An earlier analysis of about 600 of the donors used high-throughput TCR beta sequencing to judge whether each TCR beta V gene segment behaved as functional or pseudogenic. Alongside the repertoire data, information on donor age, sex, ethnicity and CMV serostatus was compiled. Genome-wide SNP genotypes for about 65% of the roughly 670 donors were used in a later genetic analysis, which treated that subset as a discovery cohort. All discovery cohort repertoires had been generated on a single sequencing platform. Both class I and class II loci were covered by HLA typing, at four-digit resolution. The number of donors typed differed by locus, with about 629-630 for A, B, C, DRB1 and DQB1, roughly 520 for DQA1, 606 for DPA1, and under 490 for DPB1. Because of strong linkage in the cohort, roughly five DR-DQ haplotypes were treated as single units for association and clustering. On average, around 240,000 unique TCR beta nucleotide sequences were sequenced per donor among fewer than 500 genotyped donors of the cohort, with roughly 18% of those sequences being non-productive. Paper-wide results and their limitations: The classifier was reported to diagnose cytomegalovirus status with high specificity and sensitivity in both the original and validation cohorts. In a later analysis, HLA-associated TCR beta chains were found to be more clonally expanded and to have lower generation probabilities than equally common non-associated chains. Correlated functional status among segregating V segments might be attributable to linkage disequilibrium, but an unknown experimental factor could not be ruled out. A further reported finding was that TCR beta sequences accurately predicted the HLA-A and HLA-B alleles for most subjects in the first cohort. According to the authors, the approach could potentially be generalized to other disease states and immunological phenotypes. In a later analysis, about 16,000 TCR beta sequences were associated with specific HLA alleles at a false discovery rate of 0.05. In a later analysis, several top co-occurrence clusters were reported to appear linked to parvovirus B19, influenza, CMV and Epstein-Barr virus. A cluster of highly shared sequence variants was judged likely to be a technical artifact of the sequencing pipeline. Because counts were too low, approximately 15 rarely observed V segments, including chromosome 9 orphons, were excluded from the earlier analysis of 587 of the donors. Broadly in line with IMGT annotations, most TCR beta V segments showed up in productive rearrangements about 87% or about 30% of the time in an earlier analysis of 587 of the donors. In a later analysis, the rate of TCR association differed among HLA loci, with DRB1 alleles having the most associated TCRs and HLA-C alleles having the fewest. CMV serostatus was the only immune exposure information available for the cohort. In a later analysis, most CMV-associated TCR beta chains were found to appear HLA-restricted, with HLA associations seemingly driven largely by CMV exposure. HLA typing was unavailable for some donors at each locus, so association tests used only the typed subset. A total of around 150 TCR beta chains were listed by the study as associated with cytomegalovirus. A few of the identified cytomegalovirus-associated TCR beta chains were confirmed in vitro to be specific for cytomegalovirus antigens. Assigning TCR associations to individual alleles was difficult when HLA alleles, especially DR and DQ, strongly co-occurred. Most TCR sequences were seen in very few donors, while some public TCRs were found in many individuals. Sequencing depth was assumed to be roughly uniform across donors in the presence/absence analyses, though that assumption may not hold. Compared with the approximately 600-donor mean, donors in an Asian-associated ancestry cluster had fewer N-insertions in productive TCRs, according to a later genetic analysis. A later genetic analysis associated a missense DCLRE1C variant with V-gene and J-gene trimming of TCR beta chains, and an independent cohort replicated the association. In this cohort, only TCR beta chains were sequenced, and detectable features were limited by the absence of alpha or paired-chain data.

The cohort was made up of about 670 healthy bone marrow donors. All cohort members were sampled while nominally healthy, although unrecorded immune exposures were likely present. The donor tested CMV seronegative, placing the donor among the 300 to 400 seronegative members of the cohort. Every donor gave a peripheral blood sample, and the peripheral blood mononuclear cells from that sample were used for TCR beta sequencing. Genomic DNA was extracted from the blood cell samples with the Qiagen DNeasy Blood Extraction Kit. Details on this clone: The specificity of this receptor is unknown. No base quality information exists; no much larger clone differs at one position.

The method behind the library was the immunoSEQ multiplex PCR assay. The multiplex PCR relied on a mix of 60 forward primers for TCR Vbeta segments and 13 reverse primers for TCR Jbeta segments. Amplification of the CDR3 region of rearranged TCR beta genes was performed with a multiplex PCR assay on genomic DNA. The amplified TCR beta libraries were sequenced on the Illumina HiSeq System as 87-base-pair reads. The source study handled its data this way. Across the 670 or so repertoires, a later analysis counted 75 million to 90 million unique TCR beta chains, roughly 11 million of which were shared by at least two donors. Raw reads were error-corrected and collapsed into unique sequences with a nearest-neighbor algorithm that merged closely related sequences to remove PCR and sequencing errors. V, D and J gene segments were assigned by aligning CDR3 sequences to IMGT reference sequences. Each retained sequence needed at least a six-nucleotide match to both a V gene segment and a J gene segment. Rearrangements were called productive when the CDR3 lacked stop codons and stayed in frame with V and J; all others were non-productive. CDR3 was defined by IMGT convention, running from the second conserved V-encoded cysteine to the conserved J-encoded phenylalanine. In an earlier analysis of around 540 of the donors, sequences lacking an unambiguous match to a single V gene segment were excluded. An earlier analysis of 450 to 650 of the donors called V segments functional above 56.7% productive rearrangements and segregating when the between-donor standard deviation exceeded 5%. To diagnose cytomegalovirus status from the catalog of TCR beta chain sequences, a statistical classification framework was built. In a later analysis, V and J genes were assigned by comparing TCR nucleotide sequences against IMGT/GENE-DB human TR gene sequences. Using the TCRdist pipeline, a later analysis assigned CDR3 sequences along with most-parsimonious VDJ recombination scenarios. In a later analysis, each TCR beta chain was defined by its CDR3 amino acid sequence together with its V-gene family, and reads without a unique V-gene family were excluded. A later analysis removed several hundred highly shared, low-generation-probability nucleotide sequences to deal with suspected cross-contamination and a sequencing artifact. For each public chain, a later analysis derived a clonal expansion index from normalized ranks of inferred template counts within each repertoire. Generation probabilities in a later analysis came from a VDJ recombination model fitted to out-of-frame rearrangements, and those results were checked against IGoR. Hypergeometric tests were used in a later analysis to score TCR-TCR, TCR-HLA and TCR-CMV co-occurrence, with a repertoire-size bias correction applied to the TCR pairs. To estimate false discovery rates, a later analysis permuted the HLA or CMV assignments 20 times. In a later analysis, co-occurring TCRs were grouped using DBSCAN, and TCRdist sequence similarity was added for clustering within HLA-allele-positive subsets. Repertoires with fewer than 30,000 or more than 120,000 public chains were left out of co-occurrence clustering, as were five repertoires with anomalous nucleotide sharing. As stored in TCRdb, this immuneACCESS dataset retains in-frame rearrangements with V and J assigned. A fraction of the clones does not appear; measured against another copy, unresolved V genes explain less than half of the discrepancy, and the remainder lacks a known reason. That table gives V, J and clone size, and the DNA gave D and trimming. The sample has about 110,000 clones on record, around 77% of them singletons. Together, the top ten hold roughly 3.9% of the sample.

The receptor's source is a male donor in good health and CMV-seronegative. The material sequenced was PBMCs.

CDR3 loop: CASSHEGQGSTEAFF. The DNA sequence reads TGTGCCAGCAGCCATGAGGGACAGGGTTCCACTGAAGCTTTCTTT. Recombination linked TRBV4-2 to TRBJ1-1; TRBD1 agrees with 9 junctional bases. From cysteine to phenylalanine, the CDR3 is 15 amino acids long. The DNA shown is the 45-base CDR3, in frame from base 1. The V end gives up 3 bases and the J end 4 bases, leaving 6 bases in the junction not matched to a gene. From a lookup of the germline V gene, CDR1 and CDR2 are LGHNA and YNFKEQ.